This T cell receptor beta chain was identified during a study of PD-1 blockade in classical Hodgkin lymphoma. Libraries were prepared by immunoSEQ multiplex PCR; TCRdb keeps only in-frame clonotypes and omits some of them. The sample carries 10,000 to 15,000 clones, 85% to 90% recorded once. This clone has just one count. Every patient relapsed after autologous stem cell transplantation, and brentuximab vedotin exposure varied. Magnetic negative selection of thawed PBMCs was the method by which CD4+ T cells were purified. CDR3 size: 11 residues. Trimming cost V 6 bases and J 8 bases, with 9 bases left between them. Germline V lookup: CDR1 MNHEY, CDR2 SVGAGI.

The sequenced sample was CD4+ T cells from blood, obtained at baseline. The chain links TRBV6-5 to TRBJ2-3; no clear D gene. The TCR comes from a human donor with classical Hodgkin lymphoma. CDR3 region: CASSHSGTQYF. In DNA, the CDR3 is TGTGCCAGCAGCCACTCCGGTACGCAGTATTTT.